This paragraph covers one T cell receptor (beta chain) sequence. The table came from immunoSEQ multiplex PCR; TCRdb's copy has only in-frame clones and leaves some out. The sample lists around 480,000 clones; 75% to 90% were seen once. The data belong to a study of blood T cell repertoires in COVID-19. Study context: Specimens from acute and convalescent COVID-19 originated in the United States, Italy and Spain. T cells, B-cell-depleted T cells, or PBMCs supplied cDNA or gDNA.

The CDR3 runs to 12 residues. Between the trimmed V and J ends, which lost 4 bases and 5 bases, there was a span of 8 bases. The cohort comprised adults aged about 18 to 100 years residing in approximately 22 US areas. Cohort 3 recovery required two negative PCRs, clearance, or symptom resolution. This TCR derives from a woman under 30 who had recovered from COVID-19. The chain has TRBV12-3 or TRBV12-4 and TRBJ1-1; no definite D call. Specimen: PBMCs or T cells enriched from blood (not recorded which). The CDR3 DNA follows: TGTGCCAGCAGTTCGCCGGGGACTGAAGCTTTCTTT. It codes for CASSSPGTEAFF.